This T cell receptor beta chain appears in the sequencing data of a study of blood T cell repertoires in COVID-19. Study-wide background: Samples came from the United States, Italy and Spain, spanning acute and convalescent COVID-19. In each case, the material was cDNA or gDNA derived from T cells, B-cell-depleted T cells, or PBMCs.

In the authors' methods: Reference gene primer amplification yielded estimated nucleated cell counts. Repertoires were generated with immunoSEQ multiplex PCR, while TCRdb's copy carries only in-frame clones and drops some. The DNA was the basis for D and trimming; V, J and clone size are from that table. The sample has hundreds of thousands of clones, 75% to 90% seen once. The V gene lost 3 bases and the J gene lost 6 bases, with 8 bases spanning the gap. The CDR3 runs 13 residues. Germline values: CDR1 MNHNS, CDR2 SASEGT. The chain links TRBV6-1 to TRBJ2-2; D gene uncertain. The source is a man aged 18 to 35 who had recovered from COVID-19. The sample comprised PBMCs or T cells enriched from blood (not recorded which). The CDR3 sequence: CASSDEAPGELFF. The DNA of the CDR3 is TGTGCCAGCAGTGATGAGGCGCCCGGGGAGCTGTTTTTT.